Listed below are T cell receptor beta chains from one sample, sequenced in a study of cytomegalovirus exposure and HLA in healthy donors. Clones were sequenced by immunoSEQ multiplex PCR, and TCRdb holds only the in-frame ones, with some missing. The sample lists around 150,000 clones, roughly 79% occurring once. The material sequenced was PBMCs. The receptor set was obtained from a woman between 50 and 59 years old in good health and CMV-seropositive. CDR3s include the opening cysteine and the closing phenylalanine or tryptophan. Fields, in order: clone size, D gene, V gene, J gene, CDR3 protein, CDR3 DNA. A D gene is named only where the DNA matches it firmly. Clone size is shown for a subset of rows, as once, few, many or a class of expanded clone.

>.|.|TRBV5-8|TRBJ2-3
CASKGRDPITDTQYF
TGTGCCAGTAAAGGGCGGGATCCGATCACAGATACGCAGTATTTT
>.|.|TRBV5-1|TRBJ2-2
CASSLVPGLGTGELFF
TGCGCCAGCAGCTTGGTGCCGGGACTGGGGACCGGGGAGCTGTTTTTT
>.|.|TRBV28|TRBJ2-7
CASSLPRYEQYF
TGTGCCAGCAGTTTACCCAGATACGAGCAGTACTTC
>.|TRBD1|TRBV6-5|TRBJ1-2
CASKRTGENYGYTF
TGTGCCAGCAAAAGGACAGGGGAGAACTATGGCTACACCTTC
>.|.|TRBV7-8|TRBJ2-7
CASSLVRELVYEQYF
TGTGCCAGCAGCTTAGTTCGGGAGTTGGTTTACGAGCAGTACTTC
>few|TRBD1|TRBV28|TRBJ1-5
CASSLRQGDQPQHF
TGTGCCAGCAGTTTGAGACAGGGAGATCAGCCCCAGCATTTT
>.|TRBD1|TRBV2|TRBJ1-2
CASSVGTGATGYTF
TGTGCCAGCAGTGTCGGGACAGGGGCAACTGGCTACACCTTC
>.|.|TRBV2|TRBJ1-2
CASSGQLDYGYTF
TGTGCCAGCAGTGGACAGTTGGACTATGGCTACACCTTC
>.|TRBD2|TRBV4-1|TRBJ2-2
CASSHASQRGTGELFF
TGCGCCAGCAGCCACGCCTCCCAGCGGGGAACCGGGGAGCTGTTTTTT
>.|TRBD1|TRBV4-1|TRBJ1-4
CASSFGQGNEKLFF
TGCGCCAGCAGCTTCGGACAGGGGAACGAAAAACTGTTTTTT
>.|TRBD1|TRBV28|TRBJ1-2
CASSGGGQGRYGYTF
TGTGCCAGCAGTGGAGGGGGACAGGGGCGCTATGGCTACACCTTC
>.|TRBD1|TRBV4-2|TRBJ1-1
CASSLRTGDNTEAFF
TGTGCCAGCAGCCTTCGGACAGGGGACAACACTGAAGCTTTCTTT
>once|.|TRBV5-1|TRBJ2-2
CASSPVINTGELFF
TGCGCCAGCAGCCCGGTAATTAATACCGGGGAGCTGTTTTTT
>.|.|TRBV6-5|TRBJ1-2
CASSSDRTFNYGYTF
TGTGCCAGCAGTTCCGACAGAACCTTTAACTATGGCTACACCTTC
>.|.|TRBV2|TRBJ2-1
CAGSSYNEQFF
TGTGCCGGTAGCTCCTACAATGAGCAGTTCTTC
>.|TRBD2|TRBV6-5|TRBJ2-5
CASSPTSGGQETQYF
TGTGCCAGCAGCCCCACTAGCGGGGGACAAGAGACCCAGTACTTC
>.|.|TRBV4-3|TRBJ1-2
CASSQDGAWGYTF
TGCGCCAGCAGCCAAGATGGGGCCTGGGGCTACACCTTC
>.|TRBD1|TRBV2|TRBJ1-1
CASTREGGTGRHAFF
TGTGCCAGCACCAGAGAGGGCGGGACAGGGCGTCACGCTTTCTTT
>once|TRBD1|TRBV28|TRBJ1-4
CASGTVSEKLFF
TGTGCCAGTGGGACAGTGAGTGAAAAACTGTTTTTT
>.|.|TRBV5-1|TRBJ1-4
CASSTSGVKNEKLFF
TGCGCCAGCAGCACCTCCGGGGTTAAGAATGAAAAACTGTTTTTT
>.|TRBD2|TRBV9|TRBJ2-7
CASSPFGTGGEQYF
TGTGCCAGCAGCCCGTTTGGGACGGGAGGTGAGCAGTACTTC
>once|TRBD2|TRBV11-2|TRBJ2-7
CASSLGAGRDSYEQYF
TGTGCCAGCAGCTTAGGAGCCGGGAGGGACTCCTACGAGCAGTACTTC
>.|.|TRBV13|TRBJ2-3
CASSLVLAADTQYF
TGTGCCAGCAGCTTAGTGCTAGCCGCAGATACGCAGTATTTT
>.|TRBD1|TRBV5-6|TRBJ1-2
CASSLDRVVYGYTF
TGTGCCAGCAGCCTGGACAGGGTAGTCTATGGCTACACCTTC
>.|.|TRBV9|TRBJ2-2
CASSPTGGGGELFF
TGTGCCAGCAGCCCCACCGGAGGAGGCGGGGAGCTGTTTTTT
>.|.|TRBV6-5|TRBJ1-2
CASSVGSSHTF
TGTGCCAGCAGTGTTGGGAGCTCTCACACCTTC
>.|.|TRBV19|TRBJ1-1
CASSLRGYTEAFF
TGTGCCAGTAGTCTCAGGGGATACACTGAAGCTTTCTTT
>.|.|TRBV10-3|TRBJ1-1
CAISTGPEAFF
TGTGCCATCAGCACAGGTCCTGAAGCTTTCTTT